These T cell receptor beta chains were read from a single sample in a study of cytomegalovirus exposure and HLA in healthy donors. Method: immunoSEQ multiplex PCR; TCRdb's copy keeps in-frame clones and lacks some. Of 150,000 or so clones listed, around 79% were seen once; the top ten hold 3%. Sequencing used PBMCs. The receptors derive from a man aged 35 to 55 in good health and CMV-seropositive. Both conserved end residues are part of each CDR3. Fields, in order: D gene, clone size, J gene, V gene, CDR3 DNA, CDR3 protein. The D gene is left open where the match is weak. A row's size may be missing; if present it is once, few, many or a size class.

>.|.|TRBJ2-5|TRBV7-2
TGTGCCAGCAGCTTAGTCAGACAAGAGACCCAGTACTTC
CASSLVRQETQYF
>TRBD2|.|TRBJ2-7|TRBV6-5
TGTGCCAGCAGTTACTCGATAGGCGGGAGCACCTACGAGCAGTACTTC
CASSYSIGGSTYEQYF
>TRBD2|.|TRBJ2-3|TRBV6-5
TGTGCCAGCAGTTCGGGACTAGCGGGGCTCACAGATACGCAGTATTTT
CASSSGLAGLTDTQYF
>.|.|TRBJ2-7|TRBV2
TGTGCCAGCAGCCCTCAGGGGTACGAGCAGTACTTC
CASSPQGYEQYF
>.|.|TRBJ1-2|TRBV12-1
TGTGCCAGCAGCTTGGGGGGGGCGATCCTCTATGGCTACACCTTC
CASSLGGAILYGYTF
>.|.|TRBJ1-1|TRBV5-1
TGCGCCAGCAACCCCTCCAACGGGGGGACCGAAGCTTTCTTT
CASNPSNGGTEAFF
>.|.|TRBJ1-4|TRBV9
TGTGCCAGCAGCCTCCAGGGTGATTCTGAAAAACTGTTTTTT
CASSLQGDSEKLFF
>TRBD1|.|TRBJ2-5|TRBV2
TGTGCCAGCAGCCCCGGGACAGGGAAGAGCCAGTACTTC
CASSPGTGKSQYF
>TRBD1|.|TRBJ2-2|TRBV27
TGTGCCAGCAGTAGGGGAAGGGGGCCAGCCGGGGAGCTGTTTTTT
CASSRGRGPAGELFF
>.|once|TRBJ1-5|TRBV28
TGTGCCAGCAGCACCCAACCTACAGGACGCAATCAGCCCCAGCATTTT
CASSTQPTGRNQPQHF
>.|once|TRBJ1-3|TRBV28
TGTGCCAGCAGCCTCGGACATTCCGGGCCCTCTGGAAACACCATATATTTT
CASSLGHSGPSGNTIYF
>.|.|TRBJ2-1|TRBV7-3
TGTGCCAGCAGCTCCTCCCTGAGCTCCTACAATGAGCAGTTCTTC
CASSSSLSSYNEQFF
>.|.|TRBJ2-7|TRBV7-8
TGTGCCAGCAGCACCGGGACTCTTCTCTCCTACGAGCAGTACTTC
CASSTGTLLSYEQYF
>TRBD1|.|TRBJ1-5|TRBV6-6
TGTGCCAGCCTTCCAGGCCCACACAGGGGACAGCCCCAGCATTTT
CASLPGPHRGQPQHF
>.|.|TRBJ1-4|TRBV6-4
TGTGCCAGCAGTGAGGGTTTGGGCTCCCTTAATGAAAAACTGTTTTTT
CASSEGLGSLNEKLFF
>.|.|TRBJ2-2|TRBV6-1
TGTGCCAGCAGTGCCAGCTCAGGGGGGCGGTTTGGGAACACCGGGGAGCTGTTTTTT
CASSASSGGRFGNTGELFF
>TRBD1|.|TRBJ1-6|TRBV28
TGTGCCAGCAGTGGGCGGACAGGGGGACGATCACCCCTCCACTTT
CASSGRTGGRSPLHF
>.|.|TRBJ1-2|TRBV5-6
TGTGCCAGCAGCTTGGGTTTCGTCAGGGGAAGGAATGGCTACACCTTC
CASSLGFVRGRNGYTF
>TRBD2|.|TRBJ2-7|TRBV2
TGTGCCAGCAACCAGCTAGCGGGGCCCTTCTACGAGCAGTACTTC
CASNQLAGPFYEQYF
>.|.|TRBJ2-7|TRBV27
TGTGCCAGCAGTTCCACTAGATACGACGAGCAGTACTTC
CASSSTRYDEQYF
>.|.|TRBJ2-1|TRBV27
TGTGCCAGCACCACAAGGGGGCTAGCGACCAATGGCATGAATGAGCAGTTCTTC
CASTTRGLATNGMNEQFF
>.|few|TRBJ2-7|TRBV6-5
TGTGCCAGCAGCTCTAGTTCCGAGCAGTACTTC
CASSSSSEQYF
>.|.|TRBJ2-3|TRBV7-8
TGTGCCAGCAGCCCACGAGTAGCACCGAGCACAGATACGCAGTATTTT
CASSPRVAPSTDTQYF
>.|.|TRBJ2-3|TRBV9
TGTGCCAGCAGCGTCAGCACGACAGGGGAGGGGGATACGCAGTATTTT
CASSVSTTGEGDTQYF
>TRBD2|.|TRBJ2-3|TRBV5-1
TGCGCCAGCAGTTACGCCGGGACTAGCGCAGATACGCAGTATTTT
CASSYAGTSADTQYF
>.|.|TRBJ2-1|TRBV7-3
TGTGCGTCTAGAGCGGACCTCTACAATGAGCAGTTCTTC
CASRADLYNEQFF
>.|.|TRBJ2-2|TRBV30
TGTGCCTGGAGTTTGAGTAGGGGAACGGCCGGGGAGCTGTTTTTT
CAWSLSRGTAGELFF
>.|few|TRBJ2-7|TRBV5-5
TGTGCCAGCACAGGGTTCAACGAGCAGTACTTC
CASTGFNEQYF
>TRBD1|once|TRBJ2-3|TRBV7-7
TGTGCCAGCAGCTTAGGGGACAGAGTCACAGATACGCAGTATTTT
CASSLGDRVTDTQYF
>TRBD2|.|TRBJ2-7|TRBV5-1
TGCGCCAGCAGCTTGGCCGGGACTAGCCGCCACGAGCAGTACTTC
CASSLAGTSRHEQYF
>.|.|TRBJ1-1|TRBV30
TGTGCCTGGAGTGTGGGTATGGGGGGGCTTGACACTGAAGCTTTCTTT
CAWSVGMGGLDTEAFF
>.|.|TRBJ2-5|TRBV5-1
TGCGCCAGCAGAAGGAGGGAGCGAGAGACCCAGTACTTC
CASRRRERETQYF
>TRBD1|.|TRBJ2-7|TRBV28
TGTGCCAGCAGCCCCGAGACAGGGTCCTCGTGGGAGCAGTACTTC
CASSPETGSSWEQYF
>TRBD1|.|TRBJ2-7|TRBV7-9
TGTGCCAGCAGCCCGGACAGGGGGTCCTACGAGCAGTACTTC
CASSPDRGSYEQYF
>TRBD1|.|TRBJ2-7|TRBV5-1
TGCGCCAGCAGCTTGTCGGACAGGGTCGGCCCCGAACTACACTACGAGCAGTACTTC
CASSLSDRVGPELHYEQYF
>TRBD1|.|TRBJ2-7|TRBV15
TGTGCCACCAGCGCTGACAGGGCGACATACGAGCAGTACTTC
CATSADRATYEQYF
>TRBD1|.|TRBJ2-7|TRBV23-1
TGCGCCAGCAGTCTTATCGAGGGGGCGCCTCCCACCTACGAGCAGTACTTC
CASSLIEGAPPTYEQYF
>.|.|TRBJ2-1|TRBV28
TGTGCCAGCATACTAGGAGGCTCCTACAATGAGCAGTTCTTC
CASILGGSYNEQFF
>.|.|TRBJ1-5|TRBV2
TGTGCCAGCAGGAGGGAACGGGGTCAGCCCCAGCATTTT
CASRRERGQPQHF
>.|.|TRBJ2-2|TRBV13
TGTGCCAGCAGCTCCGGACTACAGCCGAACACCGGGGAGCTGTTTTTT
CASSSGLQPNTGELFF
>TRBD1|.|TRBJ2-7|TRBV19
TGTGCCAGTAGTACCAGACAGGGGATCGGCTACGAGCAGTACTTC
CASSTRQGIGYEQYF
>.|.|TRBJ2-1|TRBV28
TGTGCCAGCAGTTTATACCGCCTAGAGGGTTCCCGCAATGAGCAGTTCTTC
CASSLYRLEGSRNEQFF
>TRBD2|.|TRBJ2-2|TRBV19
TGTGCCAGTAGTATCACTAGCGTGGGCACCGGGGAGCTGTTTTTT
CASSITSVGTGELFF
>.|.|TRBJ2-7|TRBV7-6
TGTGCCAGCAGCTTAGACAGCGGAAGAGCCTACGAGCAGTACTTC
CASSLDSGRAYEQYF